This T cell receptor (beta chain) was sequenced for a study of T cell responses to AZD1222 COVID-19 vaccine. Germline V gives CDR1 SGHAT, CDR2 FQNNGV. The CDR3 extends over 12 amino acids. Trimming stripped 4 bases from V and 1 base from J, with 4 bases between. The method was immunoSEQ multiplex PCR; TCRdb's version includes in-frame clones alone and lacks a portion of them. The table shows 150,000 or so clones, with roughly 93% occurring only once. This TCR came from an adult who received the AZD1222 COVID-19 vaccine. The rearrangement links TRBV11-2 to TRBJ1-1; D remains ambiguous. This specimen was peripheral blood, taken 28 days after the second AZD1222 dose. CDR3 coding DNA: TGTGCCAGCAGCTGGGGGAACACTGAAGCTTTCTTT. Translating it yields CASSWGNTEAFF.